This T cell receptor (beta chain) was identified during a study of naive and memory T cell subsets (dated by TCRdb to 2015 to 2018). About the investigation overall: An open-source, UMI-based TCR alpha and beta sequencing pipeline was applied to sorted naive and memory peripheral blood T cell subsets. IgG serology results and the functional CMV T cell responses were in complete agreement. RNA was DNase-treated and reverse transcribed with TCR constant-region primers, mostly using SuperScript III. Here is what the overall study found, with its caveats: Single alpha or beta chain sequences, rather than paired alpha/beta receptors, were used to define clonotypes. RNA-based TCR counts may be affected by expression changes linked to T cell activation and differentiation. The abundance of TCRs followed a power law with an exponent that differed between naive and memory subsets yet stayed consistent across the three individuals. Once error correction was done, more than 90% of naive TCR sequences showed up just once, which made the naive abundance distributions much steeper than those of the memory subsets. In both CD4 and CD8 cells, the Gini index increased while Shannon and inverse Simpson diversity decreased from naive through CM, EM and EMRA. The repertoire findings for the naive and memory subsets could not be validated, as no ground truth was available.

The junction carries 11 bases between V and J, which are trimmed by 1 base and 1 base respectively. From the cysteine through the phenylalanine, the CDR3 covers 16 amino acids. The retained sequence is limited to the CDR3, 48 bases, with the frame set at the first base. CDR1 and CDR2 are drawn from the germline V gene (reference sequence): SEHNR, FQNEAQ. Comment on this clonotype: Its target antigen remains unknown. Within one base of it there is no much larger clone, and no base qualities were kept.

From the second PCR step onward, the TCR alpha chain libraries and the TCR beta chain libraries were amplified separately. CMV status of each donor was established by measuring IFNgamma production from CD4+ T cells after fresh PBMCs were stimulated overnight with CMV viral lysate. CD4 T cells were positively selected with Miltenyi beads, followed by positive selection of CD8 T cells from the CD4-negative fraction. Cells stained for CD3, CD4, CD8, CD45RA, CD27 and a live/dead dye were sorted on a BD Aria II into four subsets by CD45RA and CD27. Blood came from a few healthy volunteers, each fractionated into CD4 and CD8 T cells and then into four differentiation subsets. Roughly 0.11 L of peripheral blood was drawn per donor, and PBMC were isolated by Ficoll-Paque PLUS density-gradient centrifugation. After sorting, cells were lysed in RLT buffer, RNA was extracted using a Qiagen RNeasy kit, and the extracted RNA was stored at -80 degrees C.

The library was prepared using UMI-ligation and nested PCR. An equimolar mix of two oligonucleotides covering both TRBC1 and TRBC2 was used as the beta constant-region primer. Four rounds of PCR were used to amplify ligated cDNA, with nested alpha and beta constant-region primers being used together with the SP2 primer. T4 RNA ligase 1 ligated a single-stranded oligonucleotide carrying the SP2 primer and a 12-nucleotide UMI to the cDNA 3' end. The ligation reaction was kept at 16 degrees C for 20-24 hours. PCR2 was usually performed as a SYBR Green qPCR and halted at a preset threshold so that over-amplification would not occur. Agencourt AMPure XP magnetic beads were used for all purifications after the first. Library quantification was done by Qubit, followed by a TapeStation check on which the main peak was expected at around 650 bp. The pooled libraries were sequenced on an Illumina MiSeq using v2 2x251 paired-end kits, which usually yielded roughly 0.85-2.2 million reads per sample. Each sample was pooled at around 4.2 nM, and about 4.5-7% PhiX was included to help cluster recognition. Under the source paper's analysis protocol: V and J genes were assigned to Demultiplexor-processed FASTQ reads by Decombinator through tag matching, with a single base-pair mismatch being allowed. UMIs were used by Collapsinator to correct both sequencing errors and frequency errors arising from PCR heterogeneity. CDR3Translator translated TCRs and extracted CDR3s from the conserved cysteine to the FGXG phenylalanine, flagging non-productive sequences. Repertoires were subsampled to equal numbers of UMI-defined TCRs before Gini, Shannon entropy and inverse Simpson indices were calculated. Clonotype abundance distributions were fitted to a power law by maximum likelihood within the linear range. On one naive CD8 sample, the pipeline and MIGEC gave similar UMI counts, unique TCR numbers and clonal distributions. Repertoires were searched for about 7,300 CMV-associated CDR3 sequences compiled from VDJdb and a published dataset. TCRdb cleaned the public reads at Q25 with fastp, built clones with MiXCR and kept in-frame beta chains. CDR3 protein duplicates are merged, each entry listing the most common genes and DNA. The V and J calls, along with clone size, are taken from TCRdb and not from the paper's own processing. The sample data list 120,000 or so distinct CDR3 sequences, and roughly 32% of these were observed just once. The ten largest clones represent about 1% of the sample.

Material: central memory CD4+ T cells from blood. Reading the label with the study, this specimen's cell subset or site is: central memory, CD45RA- CD27+. This sequence originates from a human donor in good health. This chain is built from TRBV7-9 and TRBJ1-5; the D gene is not confidently resolved. In nucleotides, the sequence is TGTGCCAGCAGCTTAGGGGTCCCAACGAGCAATCAGCCCCAGCATTTT. The resulting protein is CASSLGVPTSNQPQHF.